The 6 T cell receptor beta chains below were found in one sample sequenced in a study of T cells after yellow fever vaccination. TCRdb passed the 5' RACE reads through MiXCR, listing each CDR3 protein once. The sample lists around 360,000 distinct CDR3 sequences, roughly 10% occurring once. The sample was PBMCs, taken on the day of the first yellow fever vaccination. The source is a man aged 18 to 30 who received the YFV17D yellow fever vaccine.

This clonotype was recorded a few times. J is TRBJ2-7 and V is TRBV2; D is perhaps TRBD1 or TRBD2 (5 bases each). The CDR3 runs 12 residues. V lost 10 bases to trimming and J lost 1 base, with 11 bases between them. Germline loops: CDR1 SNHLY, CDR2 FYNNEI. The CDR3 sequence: CATQGPSYEQYV. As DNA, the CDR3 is TGTGCCACCCAGGGACCATCCTACGAGCAGTACGTC.

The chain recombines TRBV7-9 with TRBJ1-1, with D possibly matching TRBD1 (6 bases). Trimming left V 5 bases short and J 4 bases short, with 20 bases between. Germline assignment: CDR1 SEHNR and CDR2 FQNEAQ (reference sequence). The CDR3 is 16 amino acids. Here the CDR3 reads CASSEGQGNMITEAFF. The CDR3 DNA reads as TGTGCCAGCAGCGAGGGGCAGGGGAACATGATCACTGAAGCTTTCTTT.

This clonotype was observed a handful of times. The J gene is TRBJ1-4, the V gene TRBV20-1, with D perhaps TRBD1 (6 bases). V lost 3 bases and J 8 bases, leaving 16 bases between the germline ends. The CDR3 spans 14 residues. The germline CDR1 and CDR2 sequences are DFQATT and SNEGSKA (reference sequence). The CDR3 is CSARASTGNEKLFF. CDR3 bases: TGCAGTGCTAGGGCATCGACAGGAAACGAAAAACTGTTTTTT.

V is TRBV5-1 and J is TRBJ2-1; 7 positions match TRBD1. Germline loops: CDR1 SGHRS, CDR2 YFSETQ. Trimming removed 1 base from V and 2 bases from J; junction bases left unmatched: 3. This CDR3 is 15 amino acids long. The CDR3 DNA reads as TGCGCCAGCAGCTTGCAGGGGGAGACCTACAATGAGCAGTTCTTC. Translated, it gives CASSLQGETYNEQFF.

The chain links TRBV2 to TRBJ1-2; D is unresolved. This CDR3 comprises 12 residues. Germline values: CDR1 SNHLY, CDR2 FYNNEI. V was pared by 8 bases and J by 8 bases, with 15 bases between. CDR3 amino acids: CASPAGANGYTF. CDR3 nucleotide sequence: TGTGCCAGCCCCGCCGGCGCCAACGGCTACACCTTC.

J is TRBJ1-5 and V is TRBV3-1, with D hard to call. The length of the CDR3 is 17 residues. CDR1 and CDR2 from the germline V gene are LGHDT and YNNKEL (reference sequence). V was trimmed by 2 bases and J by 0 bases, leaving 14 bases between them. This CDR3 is CASSQSSGDYSNQPQHF. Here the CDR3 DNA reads TGTGCCAGCAGCCAAAGCTCCGGAGACTATAGCAATCAGCCCCAGCATTTT.